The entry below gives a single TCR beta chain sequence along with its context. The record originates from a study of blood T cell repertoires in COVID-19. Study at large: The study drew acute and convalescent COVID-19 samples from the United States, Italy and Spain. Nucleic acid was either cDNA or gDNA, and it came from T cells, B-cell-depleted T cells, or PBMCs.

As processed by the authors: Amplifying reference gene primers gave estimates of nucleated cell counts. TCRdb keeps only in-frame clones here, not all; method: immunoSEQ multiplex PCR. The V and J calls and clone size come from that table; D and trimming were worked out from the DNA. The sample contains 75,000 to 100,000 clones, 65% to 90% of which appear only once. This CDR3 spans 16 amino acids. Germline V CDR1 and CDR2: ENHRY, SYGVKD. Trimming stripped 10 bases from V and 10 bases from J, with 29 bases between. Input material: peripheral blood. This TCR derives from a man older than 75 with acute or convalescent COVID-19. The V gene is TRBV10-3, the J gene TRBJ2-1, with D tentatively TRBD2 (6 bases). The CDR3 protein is CASGRTDREFPGEQFF. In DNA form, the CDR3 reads TGTGCCAGCGGAAGGACCGACCGGGAGTTCCCGGGAGAGCAGTTCTTC.